This T cell receptor beta chain came from a study of cytomegalovirus exposure and HLA in healthy donors (dated by TCRdb to the late 2010s). Context from the whole study: An earlier analysis of several hundred of the donors reported roughly 300 Gb of sequence data and some 100 million unique TCR beta sequences from approximately 180 million T cells. An early release covering 550 to 700 HLA-typed donors comprised about 300 gigabases of sequencing data and 85 million or so unique TCR sequences. Of the roughly 410 genotyped donors, 70% to 90% were placed in the genetic ancestry cluster associated with self-reported Caucasian donors. The aim of the study was to test whether cataloging public T cell receptors could identify signatures of past pathogen exposure. The study profiled the T cell repertoires of hundreds of subjects by immunosequencing and related them to cytomegalovirus serostatus. In addition to the first cohort of 500 to 850 subjects, a separate validation cohort of 120 different subjects was used. The study combined high-throughput TCR immunosequencing, statistical association of individual TCRs with disease status, and machine learning to predict cytomegalovirus infection status. A later analysis re-analyzed previously published TCR beta repertoires from approximately 700 donors and added high-resolution HLA genotyping to study TCR occurrence patterns. In the later analysis, no new phenotypic data were used to find candidate immune exposures; instead, reliance was placed on TCR beta sequences and their occurrence across donors. In an earlier analysis of several hundred of the donors, high-throughput TCR beta sequencing was used to judge whether each TCR beta V gene segment behaved as functional or pseudogenic. Donor age, sex, ethnicity and CMV serostatus were collected together with the repertoire data. Genome-wide SNP genotypes for about three fifths of the 666 donors were used in a later genetic analysis, which treated that subset as a discovery cohort. Every discovery cohort repertoire had been produced on one sequencing platform. HLA typing covered class I and class II loci at four-digit resolution. Typing coverage varied by locus: about 620-640 donors for A, B, C, DRB1 and DQB1; more than 500 for DQA1; over 600 for DPA1; around 450 for DPB1. Several DR-DQ haplotypes were handled as single units for association and clustering because linkage in the cohort was strong. Across 300 to 500 genotyped donors of the cohort, an average of about 220,000 unique TCR beta nucleotide sequences per donor were sequenced, and roughly 20% of those sequences were non-productive.

As to this clone: No antigen is known for it. No base quality information exists; no much larger clone differs at one position.

From the cysteine through the phenylalanine, the CDR3 covers 17 amino acids. Solely the CDR3 DNA is kept, with 51 bases framed from the first base. V is cut by 4 bases and J by 0 bases, and the space between the germline ends is 16 bases. CDR1 and CDR2, per the germline V gene, are SGHTA and FQGNSA. Study-level results and caveats: Most CMV-associated TCR beta chains appeared to be HLA-restricted in a later analysis, and the HLA associations seemed to be driven largely by CMV exposure. The classifier was reported to diagnose cytomegalovirus status with high specificity and sensitivity in both the original and validation cohorts. The presence/absence analyses assumed that sequencing depth was roughly uniform across donors, and that assumption may not be true. Because the 87-base-pair reads could not distinguish some IMGT-functional V segments, including TRBV6-2 and TRBV6-3, those segments were excluded. A further reported finding was that TCR beta sequences accurately predicted the HLA-A and HLA-B alleles for most subjects in the first cohort. This cohort had only TCR beta chains sequenced, and the lack of alpha or paired-chain data limited which features could be detected. A total of some 180 TCR beta chains were listed by the study as associated with cytomegalovirus. A later analysis found that HLA-associated TCR beta chains were more clonally expanded and had lower generation probabilities than equally common non-associated chains. When HLA alleles, especially DR and DQ, strongly co-occurred, attributing TCR associations to individual alleles was difficult. A group of highly shared sequence variants was considered likely to be a technical artifact of the sequencing pipeline. CMV serostatus was the only immune exposure information available for the cohort. According to a later analysis, parvovirus B19, influenza, CMV and Epstein-Barr virus appeared linked to several top co-occurrence clusters. Compared with the roughly 700-donor mean, donors in an Asian-associated ancestry cluster had fewer N-insertions in productive TCRs, according to a later genetic analysis. Across donors, most TCR sequences were observed very rarely, whereas some public TCRs were present in many individuals. Because HLA typing was unavailable for some donors at each locus, only the typed subset was used in association tests. An earlier analysis of around 600 of the donors showed that most TCR beta V segments appeared in productive rearrangements either about 87% or about 30% of the time, which broadly matched IMGT annotations. V-gene and J-gene trimming of TCR beta chains was associated with a missense DCLRE1C variant in a later genetic analysis, and the association was replicated in an independent cohort. In a later analysis, around 17,000 TCR beta sequences were associated with specific HLA alleles at a false discovery rate of 0.05. The authors suggested that the approach could potentially be generalized to other disease states and immunological phenotypes. In a later analysis, the rate of TCR association differed among HLA loci, with DRB1 alleles having the most associated TCRs and HLA-C alleles having the fewest. In vitro tests confirmed that a few of the cytomegalovirus-associated TCR beta chains recognize cytomegalovirus antigens. Correlated functional status among segregating V segments might reflect linkage disequilibrium, but an unknown experimental factor could not be ruled out. Because counts were too low, 15 or so rarely observed V segments, including chromosome 9 orphons, were excluded from the earlier analysis of fewer than 650 of the donors.

The cohort was made up of 666 healthy bone marrow donors. At the time of sampling, every cohort member was nominally healthy, though immune exposures that went unrecorded were likely present. The donor tested CMV seronegative and was one of the 352 seronegative cohort members. Each donor provided a peripheral blood sample, and peripheral blood mononuclear cells were used for TCR beta sequencing. Genomic DNA was extracted from the blood cell samples with the Qiagen DNeasy Blood Extraction Kit. The library was generated by the immunoSEQ multiplex PCR assay. For the multiplex PCR, a mixture combining 60 forward primers for TCR Vbeta segments and 13 reverse primers for TCR Jbeta segments was used. The CDR3 region of rearranged TCR beta genes was amplified from genomic DNA with a multiplex PCR assay. Amplified TCR beta libraries were sequenced as 87-base-pair reads on the Illumina HiSeq System. In the paper's pipeline: Across the roughly 640 repertoires, a later analysis counted approximately 75 million unique TCR beta chains, about 10 million of which were shared by at least two donors. A nearest-neighbor algorithm error-corrected the raw reads and collapsed the reads into unique sequences, merging closely related sequences to remove PCR and sequencing errors. V, D and J gene segments were assigned by aligning CDR3 sequences to IMGT reference sequences. For a sequence to be retained, a match of at least six nucleotides was required to both a V gene segment and a J gene segment. A rearrangement was called productive if the CDR3 had no stop codons and remained in frame with V and J, and every other rearrangement was called non-productive. Following IMGT convention, CDR3 was defined as the stretch from the second conserved V-encoded cysteine up to the conserved J-encoded phenylalanine. Sequences without an unambiguous match to a single V gene segment were excluded from the earlier analysis of over 500 of the donors. An earlier analysis of about 590 of the donors classified V segments as functional when productive rearrangements were above 56.7% and as segregating when the standard deviation between donors was above 5%. A statistical classification framework was built to diagnose cytomegalovirus status from the catalog of TCR beta chain sequences. V and J gene assignment, in a later analysis, came from comparing TCR nucleotide sequences with IMGT/GENE-DB human TR gene sequences. In a later analysis, CDR3 sequences and most-parsimonious VDJ recombination scenarios were assigned using the TCRdist pipeline. In a later analysis, every TCR beta chain was defined by the combination of its CDR3 amino acid sequence and its V-gene family, and reads without a unique V-gene family were dropped. To address suspected cross-contamination and a sequencing artifact, a later analysis removed approximately 600 highly shared, low-generation-probability nucleotide sequences. In a later analysis, a clonal expansion index for each public chain was calculated from normalized within-repertoire ranks of inferred template counts. A later analysis computed generation probabilities with a VDJ recombination model fitted to out-of-frame rearrangements, and checked the results against IGoR. In a later analysis, TCR-TCR, TCR-HLA and TCR-CMV co-occurrence was scored with hypergeometric tests, and a repertoire-size bias correction was applied to TCR pairs. In a later analysis, false discovery rates were estimated by permuting HLA or CMV assignments 20 times. A later analysis grouped co-occurring TCRs with DBSCAN, adding TCRdist sequence similarity when clustering within HLA-allele-positive subsets. For co-occurrence clustering, repertoires with fewer than 30,000 or more than 120,000 public chains were excluded, along with 5 or 6 repertoires with anomalous nucleotide sharing. In TCRdb, the immuneACCESS table is reduced to in-frame sequences with V and J assigned. These tables do not hold every clone; where another copy was compared, an unresolved V gene accounts for under half, and the others remain unexplained. V and J calls and clone size follow that table, whereas D and trimming were derived from the DNA. In this sample the table shows approximately 180,000 clones, around 81% of which occur a single time. The leading ten clones occupy around 2% of the sample.

Material: PBMCs. The TCR originated in a man in his late teens or twenties in good health and CMV-seronegative. Recombination linked TRBV7-2 to TRBJ1-3; perhaps TRBD1 is the D gene, with 6 bases matching. CDR3 reads: CASSSRNRAVSGNTIYF. In nucleotide form, the sequence is TGTGCCAGCAGCTCAAGAAACAGGGCCGTCTCTGGAAACACCATATATTTT.